The following is a T cell receptor (beta chain) sequence with its context. The antigen is unknown. Cultured CD4+ T-cell DNA underwent Oncomine TCR Beta short-read sequencing. TCRdb recomputed calls from the PCR reads with MiXCR, one row per CDR3 protein. The sample contains 20,000 to 30,000 distinct CDR3 sequences, about 64% of which appear only once. The data stem from a study of vaccination and CD4 T cells after COVID-19. In the study overall: Researchers treated control cultures with a CEFX pool, an HIV-1 Nef pool, or no peptide.

Treatment noted: approximately 9-day PBMC culture with coronavirus spike peptide pools or control peptides (ViraFEST assay). The CDR3 is 16 amino acids. CDR1 DFQATT and CDR2 SNEGSKA come from the germline V gene (reference sequence). V lost 5 bases, J lost 0 bases, and 14 bases lay in between. The rearrangement joins TRBV20-1 to TRBJ1-6; maybe TRBD1 (5 bases). The sample was CD4+ T cells from blood, cultured in vitro. The origin of this receptor is a human donor who had recovered from COVID-19. CDR3 residues: CSAFASGSSYNSPLHF. In DNA, the CDR3 is TGCAGTGCTTTTGCCTCAGGGAGCTCCTATAATTCACCCCTCCACTTT.